This is a list of T cell receptor beta chains from one sample in a study of shared clonotypes between healthy human individuals. Assay used: immunoSEQ multiplex PCR; TCRdb lists only in-frame clones, some missing. The data contain over a million clones, roughly 96% of them seen just once; the ten biggest clones take up approximately 1.1%. The sample was naive CD4+ T cells sorted from blood. These receptors all stem from a man aged 25 to 45 in good health. The CDR3 runs from the conserved cysteine through the conserved F or W. The order of the fields is V gene, J gene, clone size, D gene, CDR3 DNA, CDR3 protein. D genes are given only for firm matches. The size of a clone is reported for some rows only, either as once, few or many, or as a class for expanded clones.

v_call: TRBV4-3; j_call: TRBJ2-3; clone_size: -; d_call: -; cdr3_nt: TGCGCCAGCAGCCCAACTCGACTAGATACGCAGTATTTT; cdr3_aa: CASSPTRLDTQYF
v_call: TRBV6-5; j_call: TRBJ2-1; clone_size: -; d_call: -; cdr3_nt: TGTGCCAGCAGCCGTAATGGCGGTTCCTACAATGAGCAGTTCTTC; cdr3_aa: CASSRNGGSYNEQFF
v_call: TRBV2; j_call: TRBJ1-1; clone_size: -; d_call: -; cdr3_nt: TGTGCCAGCAGTCCCGTCCCGTTTACCGAAGCTTTCTTT; cdr3_aa: CASSPVPFTEAFF
v_call: TRBV30; j_call: TRBJ2-1; clone_size: -; d_call: -; cdr3_nt: TGTGCCTGGAGTGAGGAAGAGCAGTTCTTC; cdr3_aa: CAWSEEEQFF
v_call: TRBV5-6; j_call: TRBJ2-3; clone_size: -; d_call: -; cdr3_nt: TGTGCCAGCAGCTTTGGACAGAGCACAGATACGCAGTATTTT; cdr3_aa: CASSFGQSTDTQYF
v_call: TRBV11-2; j_call: TRBJ2-7; clone_size: -; d_call: TRBD2; cdr3_nt: TGTGCCAGCAGCTTAGGGGCTAGCGGGAGCTACGAGCAGTACTTC; cdr3_aa: CASSLGASGSYEQYF
v_call: TRBV5-8; j_call: TRBJ2-2; clone_size: -; d_call: -; cdr3_nt: TGTGCCAGCAGCTTGCGGCTTCGTTACACCGGGGAGCTGTTTTTT; cdr3_aa: CASSLRLRYTGELFF
v_call: TRBV11-2; j_call: TRBJ2-7; clone_size: -; d_call: -; cdr3_nt: TGTGCCAGCAGCTTCAGAGGAAGCACCTACGAGCAGTACTTC; cdr3_aa: CASSFRGSTYEQYF
v_call: TRBV5-1; j_call: TRBJ2-2; clone_size: -; d_call: TRBD1; cdr3_nt: TGCGCCAGCAGCTCCGGACAGGGACCCACCGGGGAGCTGTTTTTT; cdr3_aa: CASSSGQGPTGELFF
v_call: TRBV7-3; j_call: TRBJ2-1; clone_size: -; d_call: -; cdr3_nt: TGTGCCAGCAGCAAAAAGGGGGGTTTGGACCAGTTCTTC; cdr3_aa: CASSKKGGLDQFF
v_call: TRBV5-1; j_call: TRBJ2-1; clone_size: -; d_call: TRBD2; cdr3_nt: TGCGCCAGCAGCTTTTTGACGGGGCGGACCGGACTAGCGGGAAACAATGAGCAGTTCTTC; cdr3_aa: CASSFLTGRTGLAGNNEQFF
v_call: TRBV7-3; j_call: TRBJ2-1; clone_size: -; d_call: -; cdr3_nt: TGTGCCAGCAGCTTAGGTCATTCATACTACAATGAGCAGTTCTTC; cdr3_aa: CASSLGHSYYNEQFF
v_call: TRBV29-1; j_call: TRBJ2-2; clone_size: -; d_call: -; cdr3_nt: TGCAGCGTTGCTCGGGACGTGCACACCGGGGAGCTGTTTTTT; cdr3_aa: CSVARDVHTGELFF
v_call: TRBV11-2; j_call: TRBJ2-5; clone_size: -; d_call: TRBD2; cdr3_nt: TGTGCCAGCAGCTTAGAACCGGGAGGGGCCCAGTACTTC; cdr3_aa: CASSLEPGGAQYF
v_call: TRBV7-2; j_call: TRBJ2-3; clone_size: -; d_call: -; cdr3_nt: TGTGCCAGCAGTTCCGGGCCTAGCACAGATACGCAGTATTTT; cdr3_aa: CASSSGPSTDTQYF
v_call: TRBV5-8; j_call: TRBJ1-5; clone_size: -; d_call: TRBD1; cdr3_nt: TGTGCCAGCAGCTCCCAATGGGGGACAGTAGGGCAGCCCCAGCATTTT; cdr3_aa: CASSSQWGTVGQPQHF
v_call: TRBV7-2; j_call: TRBJ2-6; clone_size: -; d_call: -; cdr3_nt: TGTGCCAGCAGCTCCCGACAGGCCTCGGGGGCCAACGTCCTGACTTTC; cdr3_aa: CASSSRQASGANVLTF
v_call: TRBV15; j_call: TRBJ1-2; clone_size: -; d_call: TRBD1; cdr3_nt: TGTGCCACCAGCCAAGGACAGGTGCCCTATGGCTACACCTTC; cdr3_aa: CATSQGQVPYGYTF
v_call: TRBV2; j_call: TRBJ1-5; clone_size: -; d_call: TRBD1; cdr3_nt: TGTGCCAGCAGTGAAGCTGGGCAGGGGGCTTATCAGCCCCAGCATTTT; cdr3_aa: CASSEAGQGAYQPQHF
v_call: TRBV29-1; j_call: TRBJ2-1; clone_size: -; d_call: -; cdr3_nt: TGCAGCGTTCGGACAGCCGGAGGGAATGAGCAGTTCTTC; cdr3_aa: CSVRTAGGNEQFF
v_call: TRBV15; j_call: TRBJ1-3; clone_size: -; d_call: -; cdr3_nt: TGTGCCACCAGCAGAGTTGGAGGAATGGTCGGAAACACCATATATTTT; cdr3_aa: CATSRVGGMVGNTIYF
v_call: TRBV28; j_call: TRBJ1-5; clone_size: -; d_call: -; cdr3_nt: TGTGCCAGCAGATCGGGACGGGGGATAGGTAATCAGCCCCAGCATTTT; cdr3_aa: CASRSGRGIGNQPQHF
v_call: TRBV5-1; j_call: TRBJ2-1; clone_size: -; d_call: -; cdr3_nt: TGCGCCAGCAGCCCCCGGGACATCTCCTACAATGAGCAGTTCTTC; cdr3_aa: CASSPRDISYNEQFF
v_call: TRBV6-1; j_call: TRBJ2-7; clone_size: -; d_call: TRBD2; cdr3_nt: TGTGCCAGCGGGAAACTAGCGGGGTCCTACGAGCAGTACTTC; cdr3_aa: CASGKLAGSYEQYF
v_call: TRBV28; j_call: TRBJ2-7; clone_size: -; d_call: -; cdr3_nt: TGTGCCAGCAGCGTTGGGGTCTACGAGCAGTACTTC; cdr3_aa: CASSVGVYEQYF
v_call: TRBV7-6; j_call: TRBJ1-4; clone_size: once; d_call: TRBD1; cdr3_nt: TGTGCCAGCAGCTCGGACAGGGTATTTTCAACTAATGAAAAACTGTTTTTT; cdr3_aa: CASSSDRVFSTNEKLFF
v_call: TRBV7-8; j_call: TRBJ2-7; clone_size: -; d_call: TRBD2; cdr3_nt: TGTGCCAGCAGCTTAGCGAGGCCGGGACTAGCGGGAGTAGGGCTTTGGGAGCAGTACTTC; cdr3_aa: CASSLARPGLAGVGLWEQYF
v_call: TRBV9; j_call: TRBJ2-2; clone_size: -; d_call: -; cdr3_nt: TGTGCCAGCAGCTTTGGAGAGACCGGGGAGCTGTTTTTT; cdr3_aa: CASSFGETGELFF
v_call: TRBV5-1; j_call: TRBJ1-2; clone_size: once; d_call: TRBD1; cdr3_nt: TGCGCCAGCAGCTTGAGGGACACAGGGGATACGGGCTACACCTTC; cdr3_aa: CASSLRDTGDTGYTF
v_call: TRBV27; j_call: TRBJ2-1; clone_size: -; d_call: TRBD2; cdr3_nt: TGTGCCAGCAGTTCCTCTCAACTAGCGGGGAAGGGTGGTGAGCAGTTCTTC; cdr3_aa: CASSSSQLAGKGGEQFF
v_call: TRBV4-3; j_call: TRBJ1-2; clone_size: -; d_call: TRBD1; cdr3_nt: TGCGCCAGCAGCCAGACAGGGAACTATGGCTACACCTTC; cdr3_aa: CASSQTGNYGYTF
v_call: TRBV29-1; j_call: TRBJ1-1; clone_size: few; d_call: -; cdr3_nt: TGCAGCGTTGAAGATACGGGGGCTGAAGCTTTCTTT; cdr3_aa: CSVEDTGAEAFF
v_call: TRBV5-1; j_call: TRBJ1-1; clone_size: once; d_call: -; cdr3_nt: TGCGCCAGCAGCTTACAGGGTGATTCCACTGAAGCTTTCTTT; cdr3_aa: CASSLQGDSTEAFF
v_call: TRBV9; j_call: TRBJ1-1; clone_size: -; d_call: -; cdr3_nt: TGTGCCAGCAGCGTAGAGCCGGGGAACACTGAAGCTTTCTTT; cdr3_aa: CASSVEPGNTEAFF
v_call: TRBV10-1; j_call: TRBJ2-2; clone_size: -; d_call: TRBD2; cdr3_nt: TGCGCCAGCAGGAGCGGGAGACACACCGGGGAGCTGTTTTTT; cdr3_aa: CASRSGRHTGELFF
v_call: TRBV18; j_call: TRBJ2-7; clone_size: once; d_call: -; cdr3_nt: TGTGCCAGCTCACCCGCGACGGGGGCAGGCCGCTACGAGCAGTACTTC; cdr3_aa: CASSPATGAGRYEQYF
v_call: TRBV18; j_call: TRBJ1-4; clone_size: -; d_call: -; cdr3_nt: TGTGCCAGCTCACCACCCGTGTCCCCTTTTGGAGAAAAACTGTTTTTT; cdr3_aa: CASSPPVSPFGEKLFF
v_call: TRBV15; j_call: TRBJ2-4; clone_size: -; d_call: -; cdr3_nt: TGTGCCACCTACGGGACCAGGAGCAAAAACATTCAGTACTTC; cdr3_aa: CATYGTRSKNIQYF
v_call: TRBV9; j_call: TRBJ2-3; clone_size: -; d_call: -; cdr3_nt: TGTGCCAGCAGCGTAGACTCCGGCACAGATACGCAGTATTTT; cdr3_aa: CASSVDSGTDTQYF
v_call: TRBV30; j_call: TRBJ2-3; clone_size: -; d_call: -; cdr3_nt: TGTGCCTGTTCCAGGACCCCGAGCACAGATACGCAGTATTTT; cdr3_aa: CACSRTPSTDTQYF
v_call: TRBV28; j_call: TRBJ2-2; clone_size: -; d_call: -; cdr3_nt: TGTGCCAGCAGTTCTCCCAGGGGGGTGACCGGGGAGCTGTTTTTT; cdr3_aa: CASSSPRGVTGELFF
v_call: TRBV5-4; j_call: TRBJ2-1; clone_size: -; d_call: -; cdr3_nt: TGTGCCAGCAGCTTAGGGCAGCTCGCACACAATGAGCAGTTCTTC; cdr3_aa: CASSLGQLAHNEQFF
v_call: TRBV7-8; j_call: TRBJ2-2; clone_size: -; d_call: TRBD2; cdr3_nt: TGTGCCAGCAGCTCTGGCCGGGGGGACACCGGGGAGCTGTTTTTT; cdr3_aa: CASSSGRGDTGELFF
v_call: TRBV25-1; j_call: TRBJ1-1; clone_size: -; d_call: -; cdr3_nt: TGTGCCAGCAGTGAATTCGAGTGGGGCACTGAAGCTTTCTTT; cdr3_aa: CASSEFEWGTEAFF
v_call: TRBV5-1; j_call: TRBJ2-3; clone_size: -; d_call: -; cdr3_nt: TGCGCCAGCAGCTTGGTTCGACAGGGCACAGATACGCAGTATTTT; cdr3_aa: CASSLVRQGTDTQYF
v_call: TRBV19; j_call: TRBJ2-1; clone_size: -; d_call: -; cdr3_nt: TGTGCCAGTAGTATAGATAGCGGTCCCTACAATGAGCAGTTCTTC; cdr3_aa: CASSIDSGPYNEQFF
v_call: TRBV18; j_call: TRBJ1-2; clone_size: -; d_call: -; cdr3_nt: TGTGCCAGCTCACCCGGGGTTATATATGGCTACACCTTC; cdr3_aa: CASSPGVIYGYTF
v_call: TRBV12-5; j_call: TRBJ2-1; clone_size: -; d_call: TRBD2; cdr3_nt: TGTGCTAGTGGTTTGGTATTGCGGGAGGACTACAATGAGCAGTTCTTC; cdr3_aa: CASGLVLREDYNEQFF
v_call: TRBV2; j_call: TRBJ2-2; clone_size: -; d_call: -; cdr3_nt: TGTGCCAGCAGTGGCCAGACAAACACCGGGGAGCTGTTTTTT; cdr3_aa: CASSGQTNTGELFF
v_call: TRBV6-5; j_call: TRBJ2-2; clone_size: -; d_call: TRBD1; cdr3_nt: TGTGCCAGCAGTTACTCAAGGGGGCCGGGCACCGGGGAGCTGTTTTTT; cdr3_aa: CASSYSRGPGTGELFF
v_call: TRBV19; j_call: TRBJ1-5; clone_size: -; d_call: -; cdr3_nt: TGTGCCAGTCATCCAATACAGGGCAGACCCCAGCATTTT; cdr3_aa: CASHPIQGRPQHF
v_call: TRBV19; j_call: TRBJ2-2; clone_size: -; d_call: -; cdr3_nt: TGTGCCAGTAGTTTCCGGGACTTCATTGGCACCGGGGAGCTGTTTTTT; cdr3_aa: CASSFRDFIGTGELFF
v_call: TRBV7-6; j_call: TRBJ2-1; clone_size: -; d_call: TRBD2; cdr3_nt: TGTGCCAGCAGCCGTAGCGGGGGTTACAATGAGCAGTTCTTC; cdr3_aa: CASSRSGGYNEQFF
v_call: TRBV6-6; j_call: TRBJ2-2; clone_size: -; d_call: TRBD2; cdr3_nt: TGTGCCAGCTCACTAGCGGGCCTCACCGGGGAGCTGTTTTTT; cdr3_aa: CASSLAGLTGELFF
v_call: TRBV2; j_call: TRBJ2-2; clone_size: -; d_call: TRBD2; cdr3_nt: TGTGCCAGCAGACTAGCGGGGATGAACACCGGGGAGCTGTTTTTT; cdr3_aa: CASRLAGMNTGELFF
v_call: TRBV18; j_call: TRBJ1-1; clone_size: -; d_call: -; cdr3_nt: TGTGCCAGCTCACCGCGAGTACAGGGCTTGAACACTGAAGCTTTCTTT; cdr3_aa: CASSPRVQGLNTEAFF
v_call: TRBV25-1; j_call: TRBJ2-7; clone_size: -; d_call: -; cdr3_nt: TGTGCCAGCAGTGACATATCGGGACCGTCCGCCCACGAGCAGTACTTC; cdr3_aa: CASSDISGPSAHEQYF
v_call: TRBV19; j_call: TRBJ1-2; clone_size: -; d_call: -; cdr3_nt: TGTGCCAGTATTAGCTCGAGGGGCGCCGGTGGCTACACCTTC; cdr3_aa: CASISSRGAGGYTF